This T cell receptor (beta chain) was observed in a study of blood T cells in healthy people across ages. The second PCR ran about 6 to 12 cycles with a sample-barcoded 5' primer and J-beta primers. TCRdb reprocessed the 5' RACE reads via MiXCR and lists one record per CDR3 protein. The profile shows some 1,500,000 distinct CDR3 sequences, roughly two fifths of them singletons. Whole-study findings and limits: Strongly correlated with naive T cell percentage was TCR beta diversity. Long-lived donors carried more naive CD4+ cells and greater diversity than aged donors.

A word on this clonotype: Its specificity is unknown.

V lost 2 bases and J 0 bases, leaving 11 bases between the germline ends. There are 16 residues in the CDR3. In germline, CDR1 is SNHLY, CDR2 FYNNEI. The V and J genes are TRBV2 and TRBJ2-1; D might be TRBD1 (5 bases). The material sequenced was blood. The sequence came from a young woman in good health. The CDR3 nucleotides read TGTGCCAGCAGTGAAAGACAGTTACTCTCCTACAATGAGCAGTTCTTC. It encodes CASSERQLLSYNEQFF.